This T cell receptor beta chain was sequenced for a study of TIL therapy for anti-PD-1-resistant metastatic lung cancer. Across the whole study: Progressing patients received lymphodepletion, expanded TIL infusion and IL-2.

This CDR3 contains 17 residues. CDR1 LNHDA and CDR2 SQIVND come from the germline V gene (reference sequence). Trimming cost V 1 base and J 2 bases, with 12 bases left between them. The immunoSEQ assay was v3. Assay used: immunoSEQ multiplex PCR; TCRdb lists only in-frame clones, some missing. Seen here are 30,000 to 45,000 clones, 70% to 75% observed once, and the top ten hold under 7.5%. The time point was: pre-treatment sample, taken before nivolumab and TIL therapy. The sample consisted of blood, taken at baseline. The J gene is TRBJ2-6, the V gene TRBV19; the D gene is possibly TRBD1 (5 bases). The TCR comes from a person aged 30 to 80 with non-small cell lung cancer. In DNA, the CDR3 is TGTGCCAGTAGTATAGGAACAGGTGCGCCTGGGGCCAACGTCCTGACTTTC. This encodes CASSIGTGAPGANVLTF.